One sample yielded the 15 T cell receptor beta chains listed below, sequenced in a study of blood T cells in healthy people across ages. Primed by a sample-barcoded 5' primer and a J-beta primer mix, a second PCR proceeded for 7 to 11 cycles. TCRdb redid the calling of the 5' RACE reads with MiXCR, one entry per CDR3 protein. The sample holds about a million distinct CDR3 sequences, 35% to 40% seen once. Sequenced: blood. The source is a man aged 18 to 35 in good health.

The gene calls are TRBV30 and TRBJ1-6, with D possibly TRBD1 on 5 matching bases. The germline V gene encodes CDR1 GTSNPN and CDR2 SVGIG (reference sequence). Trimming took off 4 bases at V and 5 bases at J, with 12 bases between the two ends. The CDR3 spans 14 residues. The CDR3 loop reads CAWTRGKNNSPLHF. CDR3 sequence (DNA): TGTGCCTGGACAAGGGGAAAGAATAATTCACCCCTCCACTTT.

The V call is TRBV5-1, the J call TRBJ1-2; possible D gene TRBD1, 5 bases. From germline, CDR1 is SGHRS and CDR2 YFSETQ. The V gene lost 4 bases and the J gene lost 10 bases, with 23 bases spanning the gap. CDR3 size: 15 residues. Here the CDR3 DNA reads TGCGCCAGCAGCATGCGCGACAGCCCTGGGGGGTTCTACACCTTC. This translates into CASSMRDSPGGFYTF.

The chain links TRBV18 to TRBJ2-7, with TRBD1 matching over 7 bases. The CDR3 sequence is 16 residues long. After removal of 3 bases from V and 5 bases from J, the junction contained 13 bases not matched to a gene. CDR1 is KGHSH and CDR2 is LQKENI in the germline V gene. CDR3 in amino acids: CASSPSQGTSSNEQYF. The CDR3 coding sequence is TGTGCCAGCTCACCTTCACAGGGGACGAGTTCAAACGAGCAGTACTTC.

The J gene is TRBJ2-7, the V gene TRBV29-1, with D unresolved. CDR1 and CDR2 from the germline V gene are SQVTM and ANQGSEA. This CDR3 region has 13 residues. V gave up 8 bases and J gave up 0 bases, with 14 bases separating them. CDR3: CSIKGTNSYEQYF. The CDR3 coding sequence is TGCAGCATTAAGGGCACAAACTCCTACGAGCAGTACTTC.

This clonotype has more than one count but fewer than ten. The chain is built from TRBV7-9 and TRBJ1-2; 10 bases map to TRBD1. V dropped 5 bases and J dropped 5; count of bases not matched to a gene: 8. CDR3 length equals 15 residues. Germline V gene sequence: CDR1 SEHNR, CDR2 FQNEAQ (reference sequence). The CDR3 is CASSLPRDRGYGYTF. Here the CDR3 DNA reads TGTGCCAGCAGCCTCCCCCGGGACAGGGGATATGGCTACACCTTC.

The CDR3 sequence: CASAESGANVLTF. The CDR3 bases are TGTGCTAGTGCGGAATCTGGGGCCAACGTCCTGACTTTC. The chain employs TRBV12-5 and TRBJ2-6, with D unresolved. V dropped 7 bases and J dropped 1 base, with 5 bases sitting between them. CDR3 length: 13 amino acids. Per germline, CDR1 LGHNT and CDR2 FRNRAP.

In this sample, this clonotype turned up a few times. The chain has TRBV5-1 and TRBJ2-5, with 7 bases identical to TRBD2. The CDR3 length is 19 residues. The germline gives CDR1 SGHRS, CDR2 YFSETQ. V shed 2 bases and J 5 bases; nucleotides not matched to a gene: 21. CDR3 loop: CASSFVGVASGQIRETQYF. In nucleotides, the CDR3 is TGCGCCAGCAGCTTCGTGGGCGTCGCTAGCGGCCAAATAAGGGAGACCCAGTACTTC.

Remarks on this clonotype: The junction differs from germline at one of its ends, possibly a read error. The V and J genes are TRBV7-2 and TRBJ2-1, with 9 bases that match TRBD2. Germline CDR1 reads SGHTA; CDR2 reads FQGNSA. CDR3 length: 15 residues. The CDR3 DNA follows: TGTTCCAGCAGCTTCCACCTAGCGGGGAAAAATGAGCAGTTCTTC. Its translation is CSSSFHLAGKNEQFF.

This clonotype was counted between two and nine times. The CDR3 DNA is TGTGCCAGCAGCAGTGAGGGTGGGTATGGCTACACCTTC. Protein: CASSSEGGYGYTF. The chain carries TRBV4-2 and TRBJ1-2; D call uncertain. The CDR3 length is 13 residues. Germline V CDR1 and CDR2: LGHNA, YNFKEQ. Trimming left V 5 bases short and J 5 bases short, with 12 bases between.

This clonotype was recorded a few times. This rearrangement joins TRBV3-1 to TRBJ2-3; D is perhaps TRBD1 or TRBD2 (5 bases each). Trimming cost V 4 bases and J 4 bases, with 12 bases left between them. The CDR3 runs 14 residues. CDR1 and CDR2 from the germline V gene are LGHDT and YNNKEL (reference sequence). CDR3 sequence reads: CASSRGSMADTQYF. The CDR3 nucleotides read TGTGCCAGCAGCCGGGGGAGTATGGCAGATACGCAGTATTTT.

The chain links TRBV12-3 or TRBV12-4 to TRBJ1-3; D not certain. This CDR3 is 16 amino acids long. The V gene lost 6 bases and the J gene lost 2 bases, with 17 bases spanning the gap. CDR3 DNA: TGTGCCAGCAGATACCCTCGAGGGAAGGCTGGAAACACCATATATTTT. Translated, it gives CASRYPRGKAGNTIYF.

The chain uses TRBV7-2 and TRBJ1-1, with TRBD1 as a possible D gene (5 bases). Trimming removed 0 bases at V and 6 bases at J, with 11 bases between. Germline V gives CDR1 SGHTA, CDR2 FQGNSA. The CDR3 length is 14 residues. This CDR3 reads CASSLAGGTPEAFF. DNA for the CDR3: TGTGCCAGCAGCTTAGCCGGGGGTACCCCTGAAGCTTTCTTT.

DNA of the CDR3: TGCAGTGCTGAGAGACAGGCGTTGAGTGAAAAACTGTTTTTT. It specifies CSAERQALSEKLFF. The chain links TRBV20-1 to TRBJ1-4; a possible D gene is TRBD1 (6 bases). V lost 5 bases and J 7 bases, leaving 17 bases between the germline ends. The length of the CDR3 is 14 residues. The germline V gene has CDR1 DFQATT and CDR2 SNEGSKA (reference sequence).

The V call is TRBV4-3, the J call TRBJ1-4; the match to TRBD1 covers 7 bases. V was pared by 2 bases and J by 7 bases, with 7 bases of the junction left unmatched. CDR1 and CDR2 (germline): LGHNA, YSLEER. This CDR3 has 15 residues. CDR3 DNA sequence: TGCGCCAGCAGCCAACAAACCACAGGGGCTGAAAAACTGTTTTTT. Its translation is CASSQQTTGAEKLFF.

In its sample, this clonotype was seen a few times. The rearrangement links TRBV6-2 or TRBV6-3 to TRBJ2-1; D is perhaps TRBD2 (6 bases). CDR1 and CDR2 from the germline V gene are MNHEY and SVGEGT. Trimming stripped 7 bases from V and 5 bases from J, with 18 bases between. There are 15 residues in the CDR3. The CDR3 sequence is CASTNGGIGNNEQFF. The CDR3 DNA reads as TGTGCCAGCACCAATGGGGGGATTGGGAACAATGAGCAGTTCTTC.